This entry lists 5 T cell receptor beta chains sequenced from one sample in a study of T cells after yellow fever vaccination. Via MiXCR, TCRdb re-called the 5' RACE reads, giving one row per CDR3 protein. Here the sample spans about 330,000 distinct CDR3 sequences, roughly 7% being singletons. Sequencing was performed on PBMCs, taken approximately 47 days after the first yellow fever vaccination. Source of these receptors: a man younger than 30 who received the YFV17D yellow fever vaccine.

This clonotype came up many times. The genes are TRBV5-1 and TRBJ2-1, with TRBD2 matching 15 bases. Losses at the gene ends were 3 bases for V and 6 bases for J; bases not matched to a gene: 13. The CDR3 is 19 residues long. The germline V gene encodes CDR1 SGHRS and CDR2 YFSETQ. CDR3 loop: CASSWGLAGGPGSGNEQFF. For the CDR3, the DNA is TGCGCCAGCAGCTGGGGACTAGCGGGGGGCCCGGGGTCCGGCAATGAGCAGTTCTTC.

The J gene is TRBJ2-1, the V gene TRBV7-9; TRBD1 matches 10 bases. The CDR3 contains 17 residues. Losses at the gene ends were 1 base for V and 7 bases for J; bases not matched to a gene: 10. Germline lookup yields CDR1 SEHNR and CDR2 FQNEAQ (reference sequence). For the CDR3, the DNA is TGTGCCAGCAGCTTAGTATACCTTCGGGACAGGGGAAATGAGCAGTTCTTC. Translation: CASSLVYLRDRGNEQFF.

The rearrangement joins TRBV27 to TRBJ2-2; a possible D gene is TRBD1 (6 bases). Trimming stripped 2 bases from V and 7 bases from J, with 14 bases between. Germline assignment: CDR1 MNHEY and CDR2 SMNVEV (reference sequence). The CDR3 loop spans 15 amino acids. For the CDR3, the DNA is TGTGCCAGCAGTTTAGATTCAGGGGCGGGCGGGGAGCTGTTTTTT. This gives the protein CASSLDSGAGGELFF.

This clonotype was found a few times. This chain uses TRBV18 with TRBJ2-5, with D tentatively TRBD2 (5 bases). This CDR3 contains 14 residues. V shed 2 bases and J shed 3 bases, with 10 bases lying between them. From germline, CDR1 is KGHSH and CDR2 LQKENI. CDR3 loop: CASSPRPGKETQYF. The CDR3 DNA is TGTGCCAGCTCACCAAGGCCGGGAAAAGAGACCCAGTACTTC.

This clonotype was seen ten or more times. The CDR3: CASSYSRNGDSLYEQYF. CDR3 nucleotides: TGTGCCAGCAGTTACTCGAGGAACGGCGACTCATTATACGAGCAGTACTTC. The chain employs TRBV6-2 or TRBV6-3 and TRBJ2-7, with D hard to call. V shed 0 bases and J shed 4 bases, with 19 bases lying between them. The germline gives CDR1 MNHEY, CDR2 SVGEGT. CDR3 length: 17 residues.